This T cell receptor beta chain appears in the sequencing data of a study of T cells after yellow fever vaccination. Study-wide results and limits: Boosting was followed by the reappearance of most primary-vaccination clones (approximately 95% CD4, around 86% CD8). Clonotype sharing between CD4 and CD8 compartments was small.

With 5 bases removed from V and 1 base from J, the gap between germline ends came to 12 bases. The germline CDR1 and CDR2 sequences are LNHNV and YYDKDF (reference sequence). This CDR3 has 15 amino acids. This clonotype occurred a few times. What it recognizes is unknown. From the 5' RACE reads, TCRdb called clonotypes with MiXCR, one entry per CDR3 protein. The sample comprises 250,000 to 400,000 distinct CDR3 sequences, approximately 4.5% of which are singletons, and approximately 19% rests with the top ten. The sequence came from a man aged 18 to 35 who received the YFV17D yellow fever vaccine. The chain joins TRBV15 to TRBJ1-3, with D possibly being TRBD1 (5 bases). Sequences were derived from PBMCs, sampled 15 days after the yellow fever booster vaccination. DNA for the CDR3: TGTGCCACCAGCGCTACGACAGTATCTGGAAACACCATATATTTT. The encoded protein is CATSATTVSGNTIYF. The whole variable domain, filled in from reference TRBV15 and TRBJ1-3, reads DAMVIQNPRYQVTQFGKPVTLSCSQTLNHNVMYWYQQKSSQAPKLLFHYYDKDFNNEADTPDNFQSRRPNTSFCFLDIRSPGLGDTAMYLCATSATTVSGNTIYFGEGSWLTVV.